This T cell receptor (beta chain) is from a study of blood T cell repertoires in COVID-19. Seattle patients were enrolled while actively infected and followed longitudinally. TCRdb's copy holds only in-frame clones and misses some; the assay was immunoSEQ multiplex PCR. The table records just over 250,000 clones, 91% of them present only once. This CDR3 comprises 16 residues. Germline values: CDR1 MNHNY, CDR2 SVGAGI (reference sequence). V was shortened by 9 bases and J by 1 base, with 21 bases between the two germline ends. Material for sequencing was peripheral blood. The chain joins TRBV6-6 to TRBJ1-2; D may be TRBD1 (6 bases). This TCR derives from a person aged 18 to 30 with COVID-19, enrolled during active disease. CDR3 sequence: CASTVSPGAINYGYTF. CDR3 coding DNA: TGTGCCAGTACAGTTAGTCCAGGGGCGATTAACTATGGCTACACCTTC.